Listed here are 25 T cell receptor beta chains from one sample, sequenced in a study of vaccination and CD4 T cells after COVID-19. Their antigens are not known. At the Johns Hopkins FTIC core, DNA taken from cultured CD4+ T cells was sequenced by way of the Oncomine TCR Beta short-read assay. TCRdb recomputed calls from the PCR reads with MiXCR, one row per CDR3 protein. The data contain several thousand distinct CDR3 sequences, 30% to 40% of them singletons. Stated treatment: approximately 10-day PBMC culture with coronavirus spike peptide pools or control peptides (ViraFEST assay). Those CD4+ T cells from the unexposed donor predate the COVID-19 pandemic (2011-2018). Sequencing used CD4+ T cells from blood, cultured in vitro. These receptors all stem from a human donor in good health.

In this sample, this clonotype turned up a few times. The V and J genes are TRBV15 and TRBJ1-1, with 9 bases fitting TRBD1. The germline V gene encodes CDR1 LNHNV and CDR2 YYDKDF (reference sequence). Trimming took 2 bases from V and 1 from J; bases not matched to a gene: 8. The CDR3 is made up of 17 amino acids. The CDR3 protein is CATSRIWTGETNTEAFF. CDR3 coding DNA: TGTGCCACCAGCAGAATCTGGACAGGGGAAACGAACACTGAAGCTTTCTTT. Full variable domain (rest looked up from reference TRBV15 and TRBJ1-1): DAMVIQNPRYQVTQFGKPVTLSCSQTLNHNVMYWYQQKSSQAPKLLFHYYDKDFNNEADTPDNFQSRRPNTSFCFLDIRSPGLGDTAMYLCATSRIWTGETNTEAFFGQGTRLTVV.

The V call is TRBV19, the J call TRBJ1-5; D not certain. The CDR3 totals 12 residues. V was cut by 8 bases and J by 3 bases, with 8 bases left in between. Germline V gene data show CDR1 as LNHDA and CDR2 as SQIVND (reference sequence). CDR3 sequence: CASSYNNQPQHF. DNA for the CDR3: TGTGCCAGTTCCTACAACAATCAGCCCCAGCATTTT. Together with reference TRBV19 and TRBJ1-5, the CDR3 gives the full variable domain: DGGITQSPKYLFRKEGQNVTLSCEQNLNHDAMYWYRQDPGQGLRLIYYSQIVNDFQKGDIAEGYSVSREKKESFPLTVTSAQKNPTAFYLCASSYNNQPQHFGDGTRLSIL.

This clonotype has more than one count but fewer than ten. The rearrangement joins TRBV6-5 to TRBJ1-6, with TRBD1 matching over 8 bases. This CDR3 spans 15 amino acids. Unmatched junction bases numbered 4, after V lost 1 base and J lost 8 bases. CDR1 MNHEY and CDR2 SVGAGI come from the germline V gene. In DNA, the CDR3 is TGTGCCAGCAGTTACTGGACAGGGCCTGATTCACCCCTCCACTTT. Encoded protein: CASSYWTGPDSPLHF.

This clonotype is classed as medium-sized. V is TRBV5-1 and J is TRBJ1-6, with D tentatively TRBD1 (6 bases). Trimming cost V 2 bases and J 7 bases, with 7 bases left between them. The CDR3 has 13 amino acids. Germline CDR1 and CDR2: SGHRS and YFSETQ. In DNA, the CDR3 is TGCGCCAGCAGCTTCAGGGGCAATTCACCCCTCCACTTT. This translates into CASSFRGNSPLHF. The variable domain in full, with the rest retrieved from reference TRBV5-1 and TRBJ1-6, is KAGVTQTPRYLIKTRGQQVTLSCSPISGHRSVSWYQQTPGQGLQFLFEYFSETQRNKGNFPGRFSGRQFSNSRSEMNVSTLELGDSALYLCASSFRGNSPLHFGNGTRLTVT.

The chain recombines TRBV20-1 with TRBJ2-7, with 7 bases fitting TRBD1. The J segment lost 7 bases and the V segment lost 0 bases, leaving 0 bases of the junction unmatched. CDR3 length: 11 amino acids. Germline V gene data show CDR1 as DFQATT and CDR2 as SNEGSKA (reference sequence). CDR3 residues: CSAREDREQYF. The CDR3 nucleotides read TGCAGTGCTAGAGAGGACAGGGAGCAGTACTTC.

This clonotype was recorded only once. As DNA, the CDR3 is TGTGCCAGCAGCCAAGATCGGGCGGGGGGGCCCGAGACCCAGTACTTC. Residues: CASSQDRAGGPETQYF. J is TRBJ2-5 and V is TRBV4-2; 9 bases are shared with TRBD2. This CDR3 has 16 residues. V lost 0 bases to trimming and J lost 5 bases; unmatched junction nucleotides: 7. Germline loops: CDR1 LGHNA, CDR2 YNFKEQ.

This clonotype was detected a few times. The chain links TRBV10-1 to TRBJ2-1; 10 bases are a match to TRBD1. Germline V lookup: CDR1 WNHNN, CDR2 SYGVQD (reference sequence). The CDR3 is 15 amino acids. Losses at the gene ends were 2 bases for V and 6 bases for J; bases not matched to a gene: 4. The CDR3 here is CASSEKGQGSNEQFF. CDR3 nucleotides: TGCGCCAGCAGTGAGAAGGGACAGGGGTCCAATGAGCAGTTCTTC.

This clonotype was counted a few times. CDR3: CASQQGAGANQPQHF. The CDR3 nucleotides read TGTGCCAGTCAACAGGGGGCGGGGGCCAATCAGCCCCAGCATTTT. The chain recombines TRBV19 with TRBJ1-5, with 9 bases that match TRBD1. The CDR3 is 15 residues long. Germline loops: CDR1 LNHDA, CDR2 SQIVND (reference sequence). Trimming took 8 bases from V and 3 from J; bases not matched to a gene: 8. The complete variable domain, with remaining parts taken from reference TRBV19 and TRBJ1-5, reads DGGITQSPKYLFRKEGQNVTLSCEQNLNHDAMYWYRQDPGQGLRLIYYSQIVNDFQKGDIAEGYSVSREKKESFPLTVTSAQKNPTAFYLCASQQGAGANQPQHFGDGTRLSIL.

This clonotype occurred a few times. This chain links TRBV2 with TRBJ1-2; unclear D gene. V lost 4 bases and J lost 4, with 10 bases in between. This CDR3 contains 13 residues. The germline V gene encodes CDR1 SNHLY and CDR2 FYNNEI. CDR3 bases: TGTGCCAGCAGTGTGATAGTTTCCTATGGCTACACCTTC. Translation: CASSVIVSYGYTF.

This clonotype came up a few times. The CDR3, as DNA: TGTGCCAGCAGTTACTCGGGGGTAGGCTACACCTTC. The encoded protein is CASSYSGVGYTF. The chain uses TRBV6-5 and TRBJ1-2; maybe TRBD1 (5 bases). CDR1 MNHEY and CDR2 SVGAGI come from the germline V gene. The CDR3 is 12 residues long. With 0 bases removed from V and 8 bases from J, the gap between germline ends came to 7 bases.

By its share, this clonotype is large (0.1 to 1%). One end of the junction varies from germline; a read error may be responsible. The chain is built from TRBV7-2 and TRBJ2-4, with D possibly matching TRBD2 (5 bases). CDR1 and CDR2 (germline): SGHTA, FQGNSA. The CDR3 spans 13 residues. This CDR3 reads CASSSYLDVPEGF. CDR3 in DNA: TGTGCCAGCAGCTCCTACCTGGACGTCCCTGAGGGCTTC.

The chain employs TRBV27 and TRBJ1-6, with D perhaps matching TRBD1 (6 bases). V was shortened by 4 bases and J by 3 bases, with 10 bases between the two germline ends. Germline loops: CDR1 MNHEY, CDR2 SMNVEV (reference sequence). There are 15 residues in the CDR3. This chain's CDR3 is CASSYQTGYNSPLHF. The CDR3 DNA sequence: TGTGCCAGCAGTTATCAGACAGGCTATAATTCACCCCTCCACTTT.

V usage is TRBV6-2 or TRBV6-3 and J usage is TRBJ1-3; D uncertain. This CDR3 has 13 residues. The V and J ends lost 2 bases and 4 bases respectively, with 6 bases between them. Germline CDR1 and CDR2: MNHEY and SVGEGT. The CDR3 region has the DNA TGTGCCAGCAGTTACCTCAGCGGAAACACCATATATTTT. As protein: CASSYLSGNTIYF.

The chain is built from TRBV20-1 and TRBJ2-1, with TRBD2 matching over 10 bases. The junction had 7 bases not matched to a gene; V was cut back by 1 base and J by 4 bases. Germline V gene lookup returns CDR1 DFQATT and CDR2 SNEGSKA (reference sequence). The CDR3 spans 16 residues. The CDR3 DNA follows: TGCAGTGCTAGAGTCACAGCTAGCGGGGGTTACAATGAGCAGTTCTTC. This codes for CSARVTASGGYNEQFF.

This chain connects TRBV19 to TRBJ1-4, with 11 positions matching TRBD1. Germline trimming cut 7 bases from V and 8 bases from J; bases unmatched to any gene: 3. Looked up from germline, CDR1 is LNHDA and CDR2 is SQIVND (reference sequence). The CDR3 runs to 13 residues. The chain's CDR3 is CASKGTGGEKLFF. For the CDR3, the DNA is TGTGCCAGTAAAGGGACAGGGGGGGAAAAACTGTTTTTT.

This clonotype was seen a few times. The chain combines TRBV20-1 with TRBJ2-7; the match to TRBD1 covers 9 bases. V lost 4 bases and J lost 1; bases outside the gene matches: 2. CDR1 and CDR2 (germline): DFQATT, SNEGSKA (reference sequence). This CDR3 has 13 amino acids. The DNA of the CDR3 is TGCAGTGCTATAGGGACAGGGTCCTACGAGCAGTACTTC. Its translation is CSAIGTGSYEQYF.

This clonotype was counted between two and nine times. The rearrangement joins TRBV7-9 to TRBJ1-1; 7 nucleotides agree with TRBD1. CDR3 length equals 16 residues. V was clipped by 1 base and J by 8 bases; unmatched bases: 13. CDR1 and CDR2 from the germline V gene are SEHNR and FQNEAQ (reference sequence). The CDR3 DNA is TGTGCCAGCAGCTTAGTTAGGGGGCTCCTGCTGGCCGAAGCTTTCTTT. Translation: CASSLVRGLLLAEAFF.

The chain combines TRBV10-2 with TRBJ1-5; D is possibly TRBD1 (5 bases). The CDR3 runs 14 residues. Trimming removed 8 bases from V and 7 bases from J, with 18 bases in between. Germline V lookup: CDR1 WSHSY, CDR2 SAAADI. The CDR3 DNA reads as TGCGCCAGCCGTATCGGGGGAGGAAGGCAGCCCCAGCATTTT. This translates into CASRIGGGRQPQHF.

The rearrangement uses TRBV29-1 and TRBJ2-7, with 12 bases matching TRBD1. Germline V lookup: CDR1 SQVTM, CDR2 ANQGSEA. With V trimmed by 6 bases and J by 5 bases, 14 bases remained unmatched. The CDR3 runs to 16 residues. CDR3 bases: TGCAGCGTGGTAGGAAGTGGGACAGGGGGCGGTAACGAGCAGTACTTC. Translation: CSVVGSGTGGGNEQYF.

The sample holds a few counts of this clonotype. The rearrangement uses TRBV24-1 and TRBJ1-3; TRBD1 aligns across 8 bases. CDR3 length: 15 amino acids. CDR1 KGHDR and CDR2 SFDVKD come from the germline V gene. V lost 3 bases and J lost 7; bases outside the gene matches: 7. The DNA for the CDR3 is TGTGCCACCAGTGATCCGGACAGGGAGTGCAACACCATATATTTT. Translation gives CATSDPDRECNTIYF.

V usage is TRBV6-2 or TRBV6-3 and J usage is TRBJ2-7, with 9 bases that match TRBD1. The length of the CDR3 is 15 residues. The germline gives CDR1 MNHEY, CDR2 SVGEGT. Germline trimming cut 2 bases from V and 1 base from J; bases unmatched to any gene: 3. The CDR3 coding sequence is TGTGCCAGCAGTTACGGTGGGACAGGGTCCTACGAGCAGTACTTC. This gives the protein CASSYGGTGSYEQYF.

The chain links TRBV7-8 to TRBJ1-1; D gene ambiguous. This CDR3 comprises 14 residues. V was trimmed by 6 bases and J by 1 base, leaving 12 bases between them. The germline CDR1 and CDR2 sequences are SGHVS and FQNEAQ. The CDR3 region has the DNA TGTGCCAGCAGGAAAAGGGAACCGAACACTGAAGCTTTCTTT. This gives the protein CASRKREPNTEAFF.

The J gene is TRBJ2-7, the V gene TRBV20-1; D is tentatively TRBD1 or TRBD2 (5 bases each). The germline V gene encodes CDR1 DFQATT and CDR2 SNEGSKA (reference sequence). Trimming pared 3 bases from V and 2 bases from J, leaving 8 bases between. There are 12 residues in the CDR3. The CDR3 sequence is CSASEGPYEQYF. The CDR3 DNA reads TGCAGTGCTAGCGAGGGGCCCTACGAGCAGTACTTC.

The J gene is TRBJ2-7, the V gene TRBV6-1; D ambiguous. Germline V gives CDR1 MNHNS, CDR2 SASEGT. There are 13 residues in the CDR3. Trimming left V 6 bases short and J 7 bases short, with 16 bases between. CDR3 sequence: CASRPPWEREQYF. CDR3 DNA sequence: TGTGCCAGCAGGCCCCCTTGGGAAAGGGAGCAGTACTTC.

In this sample, this clonotype turned up a few times. The J gene is TRBJ1-6, the V gene TRBV6-5; a possible D gene is TRBD1 (6 bases). The CDR3 is 16 residues long. The germline gives CDR1 MNHEY, CDR2 SVGAGI. Between the trimmed V and J ends, which lost 0 bases and 9 bases, there was a span of 15 bases. CDR3 residues: CASSYSEGGLGSPLHF. The CDR3 region has the DNA TGTGCCAGCAGTTACTCAGAGGGGGGGCTAGGTTCACCCCTCCACTTT.